The following is a T cell receptor (beta chain) sequence with its context. Its antigen is undetermined. Amplification used 52 TRBV primers and 13 TRBJ primers. The protocol was immunoSEQ multiplex PCR, while the TCRdb copy is restricted to in-frame clones and leaves out a portion. The sample lists just over 20,000 clones, roughly 93% seen once, with around 3.3% in the top ten. The record originates from a study of regulatory T cells. Study results and caveats: Patient CD8+ T cells trended toward lower Shannon entropy than controls. Patient repertoires had restricted TRB V-J pairs and skewed V and J usage, most in Tregs.

A couple of CD3G-deficient patients had more severe autoimmunity; all had some. Patients aged 2 to 39 years had fewer naive and more memory CD4+ and CD8+ T cells. The germline CDR1 and CDR2 sequences are MNHEY and SMNVEV (reference sequence). With 4 bases clipped from V and 6 bases from J, the junction kept 10 bases outside the gene matches. The CDR3 runs 15 residues. The chain links TRBV27 to TRBJ2-3; 7 nucleotides line up with TRBD1. Specimen: CD8+ T cells sorted from blood. The receptor comes from a child under 10 years old with CD3G deficiency. The CDR3 loop is CASSSLPTGLDTQYF. The CDR3 nucleotides are TGTGCCAGCAGTTCACTTCCGACAGGGCTGGATACGCAGTATTTT.